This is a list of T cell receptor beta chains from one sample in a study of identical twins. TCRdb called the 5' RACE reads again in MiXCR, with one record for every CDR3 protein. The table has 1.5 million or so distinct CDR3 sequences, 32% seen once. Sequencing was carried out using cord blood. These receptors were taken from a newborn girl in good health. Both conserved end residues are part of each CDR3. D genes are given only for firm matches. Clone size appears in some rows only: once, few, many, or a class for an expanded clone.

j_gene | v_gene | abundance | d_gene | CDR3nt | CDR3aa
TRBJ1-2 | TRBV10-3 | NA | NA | TGTGCCATCAGTGAGCGGGCCCCATATGGCTACACCTTC | CAISERAPYGYTF
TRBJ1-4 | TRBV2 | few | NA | TGTGCCAGCGCCGCAGGGCGGGTGCGGCTGTTTTTT | CASAAGRVRLFF
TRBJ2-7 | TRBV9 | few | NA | TGTGCCAGCAGCGCGACGGGACTCACCTACGAGCAGTACTTC | CASSATGLTYEQYF
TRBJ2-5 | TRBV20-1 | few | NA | TGCAGTGCTAGACTTGGGTACTTC | CSARLGYF
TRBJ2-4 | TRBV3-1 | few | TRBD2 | TGTGCCAGCAGCCAACTAGCGGGGGATTCGGGGAACATTCAGTACTTC | CASSQLAGDSGNIQYF
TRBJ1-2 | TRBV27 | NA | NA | TGTGCCAGCAGTTTTACCAGGGGAGTCTATGGCTACACCTTC | CASSFTRGVYGYTF
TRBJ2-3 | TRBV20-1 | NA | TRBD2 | TGCAGTGCTAGTTTGCCGGGACTAGTCCCAGATACGCAGTATTTT | CSASLPGLVPDTQYF
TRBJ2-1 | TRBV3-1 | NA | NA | TGTGCCAGCAGCCAGTTCGACACATCCTACAATGAGCAGTTCTTC | CASSQFDTSYNEQFF
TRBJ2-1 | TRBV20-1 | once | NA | TGCAGTGCTAGTCCGGTAGCGGCACCTTACAATGAGCAGTTCTTC | CSASPVAAPYNEQFF
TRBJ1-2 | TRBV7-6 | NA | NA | TGTGCCAGCAGCTTAGGAAGACGACAGGTATCGGACTATGGCTACACCTTC | CASSLGRRQVSDYGYTF
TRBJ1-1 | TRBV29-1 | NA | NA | TGCAGCGTTAGGGATGGGGACCGGGCTGGTTTCTTT | CSVRDGDRAGFF
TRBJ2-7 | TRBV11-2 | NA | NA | TGTGCCAGCAGCTTAGCCAGGGGATACTACAATGAGCAGTACTTC | CASSLARGYYNEQYF
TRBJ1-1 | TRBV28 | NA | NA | TGTGCCAGCAGGAACCGCGGGACGGTGAACACTGAAGCTTTCTTT | CASRNRGTVNTEAFF
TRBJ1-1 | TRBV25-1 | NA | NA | TGTGCCAGCAGTGATTGGTTTGAAGCTTTCTTT | CASSDWFEAFF
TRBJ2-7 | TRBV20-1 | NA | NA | TGCAGTGCTAGAGACCCAAGTTTGGGCTCCTACGAGCAGTACTTC | CSARDPSLGSYEQYF
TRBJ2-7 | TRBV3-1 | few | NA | TGTGCCAGCAGCCAGGAACAGGTTTGGGGCGAGCAGTACTTC | CASSQEQVWGEQYF
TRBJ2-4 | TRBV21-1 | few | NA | TGTGCCAGCAGCATAGCTCCCTTAGCCAAAAACATTCAGTACTTC | CASSIAPLAKNIQYF
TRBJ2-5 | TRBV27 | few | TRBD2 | TGTGCCAGCAGTTGGCTGGGGGGGTCAGAGACCCAGTACTTC | CASSWLGGSETQYF
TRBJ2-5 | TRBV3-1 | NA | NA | TGTGCCAGCAGCCCATTCCAGGTGCGGGAAGAGACCCAGTACTTC | CASSPFQVREETQYF
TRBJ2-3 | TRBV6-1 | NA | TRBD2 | TGTGCCAGCAGTGAACAGTCCGGGAGGGGGATGACAGATACGCAGTATTTT | CASSEQSGRGMTDTQYF
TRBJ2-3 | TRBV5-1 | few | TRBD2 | TGCGCCAGCAGCTCCCCGGGACTAGCGGGAGTATTCCGCACAGATACGCAGTATTTT | CASSSPGLAGVFRTDTQYF
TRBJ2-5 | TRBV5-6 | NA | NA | TGTGCCAGCAGCGTTGGAGACAGTATCGGGACCCAGTACTTC | CASSVGDSIGTQYF
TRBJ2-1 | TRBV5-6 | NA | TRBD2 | TGTGCCAGCAGCTTGGTTGGGTGGGGACTAGCGGGAGGCTACAATGAGCAGTTCTTC | CASSLVGWGLAGGYNEQFF
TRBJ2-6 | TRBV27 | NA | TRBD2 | TGTGCCAGCAGTCCTGGACTAGTTTTTAGTTCTGGGGCCAACGTCCTGACTTTC | CASSPGLVFSSGANVLTF
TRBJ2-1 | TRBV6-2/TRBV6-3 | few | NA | TGTGCCAGCAGTATTTTGCGGGGCTCCTACAATGAGCAGTTCTTC | CASSILRGSYNEQFF
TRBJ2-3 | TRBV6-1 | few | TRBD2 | TGTGCCACCCGACCGAGGCAGACCCTTAGCGGGAGGTCTAGCACAGATACGCAGTATTTT | CATRPRQTLSGRSSTDTQYF
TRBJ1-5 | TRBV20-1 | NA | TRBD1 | TGCAGTGCTAGACCCCAGGGGGCATATAGCAATCAGCCCCAGCATTTT | CSARPQGAYSNQPQHF
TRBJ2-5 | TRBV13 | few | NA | TGTGCCAGCAGCTTCAACAGTCGGGGGGAGACCCAGTACTTC | CASSFNSRGETQYF
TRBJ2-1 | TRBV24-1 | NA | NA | TGTGCCACCAGTGATTTGCCGGGGCGGGGGCGCGACAATGAGCAGTTCTTC | CATSDLPGRGRDNEQFF
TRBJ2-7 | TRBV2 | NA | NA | TGTGCCAGCAAGTCCTCCCAATCCTACGAGCAGTACTTC | CASKSSQSYEQYF
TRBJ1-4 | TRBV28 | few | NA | TGTGCCAGCAGTTTATACGGGGGGATCGGTGAAAAACTGTTTTTT | CASSLYGGIGEKLFF